The 27 T cell receptor beta chains below all came from one sample that was sequenced in a study of cytomegalovirus exposure and HLA in healthy donors. PCR primers comprised 60 Vbeta and 13 Jbeta primers. Clones were sequenced by immunoSEQ multiplex PCR, and TCRdb holds only the in-frame ones, with some missing. This listing includes 70,000 or so clones. Sequenced: PBMCs. These receptors originate from a man aged 35 to 55 in good health and CMV-seronegative.

The CDR3 sequence: CASNTDRVYNEQFF. Here the CDR3 DNA reads TGTGCCAGCAATACCGACAGGGTTTACAATGAGCAGTTCTTC. The J gene is TRBJ2-1, the V gene TRBV28; 7 positions match TRBD1. V lost 7 bases, J lost 4 bases, and 7 bases stayed unmatched. CDR3 length: 14 residues. The germline V gene encodes CDR1 MDHEN and CDR2 SYDVKM.

The V gene is TRBV5-1, the J gene TRBJ2-7; 9 bases map to TRBD1. The germline V gene encodes CDR1 SGHRS and CDR2 YFSETQ. V shed 4 bases and J 4 bases; nucleotides not matched to a gene: 9. The CDR3 consists of 15 residues. The CDR3 DNA follows: TGCGCCAGCAGCCAAAACAGGGGGCTTAAGTACGAGCAGTACTTC. This translates into CASSQNRGLKYEQYF.

This chain joins TRBV5-1 and TRBJ1-1, with unresolved D. Deletions cut 2 bases from V and 2 bases from J, with 7 bases between. The CDR3 has 13 residues. Looked up from germline, CDR1 is SGHRS and CDR2 is YFSETQ. CDR3 sequence reads: CASSFGANTEAFF. Here the CDR3 DNA reads TGCGCCAGCAGCTTCGGTGCCAACACTGAAGCTTTCTTT. The complete variable domain, with remaining parts taken from reference TRBV5-1 and TRBJ1-1, reads KAGVTQTPRYLIKTRGQQVTLSCSPISGHRSVSWYQQTPGQGLQFLFEYFSETQRNKGNFPGRFSGRQFSNSRSEMNVSTLELGDSALYLCASSFGANTEAFFGQGTRLTVV.

V and J are TRBV6-5 and TRBJ2-3; 9 bases are shared with TRBD1. CDR3 length: 16 residues. Germline CDR1 is MNHEY and CDR2 is SVGAGI. The V and J ends lost 3 bases and 0 bases, in that order; junction bases with no gene match: 4. The CDR3 region has the DNA TGTGCCAGCAGTTATGGACAGGGGCTTAGCACAGATACGCAGTATTTT. Translating gives CASSYGQGLSTDTQYF.

The chain couples TRBV5-1 to TRBJ1-1; 7 bases are shared with TRBD1. V was clipped by 3 bases and J by 8 bases; unmatched bases: 10. Germline CDR1 is SGHRS and CDR2 is YFSETQ. This CDR3 comprises 14 residues. The CDR3 bases are TGCGCCAGCAGCTACGACAGGGCCGGTAACGAAGCTTTCTTT. This encodes CASSYDRAGNEAFF.

On this clone: A junction boundary mismatches the germline segment, possibly from a read error. The CDR3: CASSMRGNQSQHF. The CDR3 DNA sequence: TGTGCCAGTAGTATGAGAGGGAATCAGTCCCAGCATTTT. V usage is TRBV19 and J usage is TRBJ1-5; D is unresolved. The CDR3 sequence is 13 residues long. The germline gives CDR1 LNHDA, CDR2 SQIVND (reference sequence).

CDR3 DNA sequence: TGTGCCAGCAGCTTAGAAGGGACTAGCGGGAGGGCCAAGCAGTTCTTC. Amino acid sequence: CASSLEGTSGRAKQFF. The chain carries TRBV7-2 and TRBJ2-1; 16 bases align to TRBD2. Germline V gene data show CDR1 as SGHTA and CDR2 as FQGNSA. J gave up 11 bases and V 1 base, and 5 bases lay outside the gene matches. The CDR3 is 16 residues long.

The chain has TRBV6-5 and TRBJ2-2, with 8 bases matching TRBD1. The CDR3 is 15 residues long. The germline gives CDR1 MNHEY, CDR2 SVGAGI. J was trimmed by 1 base and V by 6 bases; bases with no gene match: 4. Here the CDR3 reads CASRPGQVNTGELFF. CDR3 nucleotide sequence: TGTGCCAGCAGGCCGGGACAGGTGAACACCGGGGAGCTGTTTTTT.

V usage is TRBV7-9 and J usage is TRBJ1-6; the D gene is possibly TRBD1 (6 bases). CDR3 length: 15 residues. CDR1 is SEHNR, CDR2 FQNEAQ, per germline (reference sequence). Trimming cost V 7 bases and J 0 bases, with 10 bases left between them. The CDR3 sequence: CASTRDNSYNSPLHF. CDR3 DNA: TGTGCCAGCACCAGGGACAACTCCTATAATTCACCCCTCCACTTT.

The rearrangement joins TRBV28 to TRBJ2-2, with a weak D call TRBD1 (6 bases). The CDR3 has 15 residues. Germline CDR1 MDHEN, CDR2 SYDVKM. V shed 5 bases and J shed 1 base, with 11 bases lying between them. The CDR3 DNA reads TGTGCCAGCAGTCCCCCGACAGGGAACACCGGGGAGCTGTTTTTT. Translated, it gives CASSPPTGNTGELFF.

The chain combines TRBV7-8 with TRBJ1-2; a weak D match, TRBD1 (6 bases). This CDR3 spans 14 amino acids. The germline V gene encodes CDR1 SGHVS and CDR2 FQNEAQ. V shed 5 bases and J shed 4 bases, with 14 bases lying between them. The CDR3 DNA reads as TGTGCCAGCAGCCCAACACAGGGCGGCTATGGCTACACCTTC. Its protein is CASSPTQGGYGYTF.

In nucleotides, the CDR3 is TGTGCCATCAGTGGAGGACTAGCGGGGGGTCTTCCAGAGACCCAGTACTTC. Amino acid sequence: CAISGGLAGGLPETQYF. The chain is built from TRBV10-3 and TRBJ2-5, with TRBD2 identical over 14 bases. Germline V gives CDR1 ENHRY, CDR2 SYGVKD. V shed 4 bases, J shed 4 bases, and the junction held 8 bases outside the gene matches. CDR3 length equals 17 residues.

The chain couples TRBV6-5 to TRBJ1-4; D remains unclear. CDR3 size: 14 residues. Germline V lookup: CDR1 MNHEY, CDR2 SVGAGI. Between the trimmed V and J ends, which lost 4 bases and 6 bases, there was a span of 12 bases. CDR3 sequence: CASSSPGLDEKLFF. CDR3 bases: TGTGCCAGCAGTTCCCCGGGGTTGGATGAAAAACTGTTTTTT.

The rearrangement joins TRBV2 to TRBJ1-1, with 9 bases that match TRBD1. Per the germline V gene, CDR1 is SNHLY and CDR2 is FYNNEI. Losses at the gene ends were 4 bases for V and 10 bases for J; bases not matched to a gene: 4. The CDR3 has 12 amino acids. CDR3 amino acids: CASSGTGDPAFF. In nucleotides, the CDR3 is TGTGCCAGCAGTGGGACAGGGGATCCAGCTTTCTTT.

This rearrangement joins TRBV5-6 to TRBJ1-5; D call uncertain. The CDR3 is made up of 16 amino acids. Germline loops: CDR1 SGHDT, CDR2 YYEEEE. V lost 6 bases, J lost 5 bases, and 21 bases lay in between. The CDR3: CASTTLSSTVDQPQHF. The CDR3 coding sequence is TGTGCCAGCACCACATTAAGCTCTACAGTTGATCAGCCCCAGCATTTT.

The chain uses TRBV7-9 and TRBJ2-5; D is perhaps TRBD2 (6 bases). V was shortened by 1 base and J by 5 bases, with 23 bases between the two germline ends. The CDR3 totals 18 residues. The germline CDR1 and CDR2 sequences are SEHNR and FQNEAQ (reference sequence). CDR3 sequence reads: CASSLVQGTRPISETQYF. CDR3 DNA: TGTGCCAGCAGCTTAGTACAAGGGACTCGCCCGATATCGGAGACCCAGTACTTC. Full variable domain (remainder filled in from reference TRBV7-9 and TRBJ2-5): DTGVSQNPRHKITKRGQNVTFRCDPISEHNRLYWYRQTLGQGPEFLTYFQNEAQLEKSRLLSDRFSAERPKGSFSTLEIQRTEQGDSAMYLCASSLVQGTRPISETQYFGPGTRLLVL.

The V and J genes are TRBV5-1 and TRBJ2-7, with TRBD1 matching over 11 bases. This CDR3 region has 14 residues. Germline V lookup: CDR1 SGHRS, CDR2 YFSETQ. With V trimmed by 4 bases and J by 6 bases, 6 bases remained unmatched. The CDR3 loop reads CASSPGTGGTEQYF. The DNA for the CDR3 is TGCGCCAGCAGCCCCGGGACAGGGGGAACCGAGCAGTACTTC. The entire variable domain, with the rest obtained from reference TRBV5-1 and TRBJ2-7, is as follows: KAGVTQTPRYLIKTRGQQVTLSCSPISGHRSVSWYQQTPGQGLQFLFEYFSETQRNKGNFPGRFSGRQFSNSRSEMNVSTLELGDSALYLCASSPGTGGTEQYFGPGTRLTVT.

For this clone: In the same sample, other DNA sequences code for this CDR3. The chain is built from TRBV5-1 and TRBJ1-4; 9 bases fit TRBD1. Germline assignment: CDR1 SGHRS and CDR2 YFSETQ. The CDR3 loop spans 14 amino acids. V lost 0 bases and J lost 8; bases outside the gene matches: 2. This chain's CDR3 is CASSLGQGGEKLFF. CDR3 DNA sequence: TGCGCCAGCAGCTTGGGACAGGGGGGAGAAAAACTGTTTTTT.

V and J are TRBV27 and TRBJ2-3, with D perhaps TRBD1 (6 bases). Trimming removed 3 bases at V and 5 bases at J, with 9 bases between. The CDR3 length is 13 residues. Germline CDR1 MNHEY, CDR2 SMNVEV (reference sequence). The CDR3 sequence: CASSFRGEDTQYF. CDR3 sequence (DNA): TGTGCCAGCAGTTTCAGGGGTGAAGATACGCAGTATTTT.

The J gene is TRBJ2-7, the V gene TRBV5-1; TRBD2 is a possible D gene (5 bases). Germline CDR1 SGHRS, CDR2 YFSETQ. The CDR3 extends over 11 amino acids. With 4 bases removed from V and 7 bases from J, the gap between germline ends came to 9 bases. In nucleotides, the CDR3 is TGCGCCAGCAGCCGCACGGGGGAGCAGTACTTC. Translating it yields CASSRTGEQYF.

The chain combines TRBV4-3 with TRBJ2-3; possibly TRBD1 for D (6 bases). V gave up 3 bases and J gave up 6 bases, with 25 bases separating them. The CDR3 runs to 18 residues. Per the germline V gene, CDR1 is LGHNA and CDR2 is YSLEER. CDR3 protein: CASSHRYPAGQRWDTQYF. The CDR3 bases are TGCGCCAGCAGCCATCGCTACCCGGCAGGACAGCGGTGGGATACGCAGTATTTT.

As regards this clone: Other DNA sequences within the sample encode an identical CDR3. The V call is TRBV19, the J call TRBJ2-1; the D gene is possibly TRBD1 (5 bases). V was trimmed by 5 bases and J by 6 bases, leaving 11 bases between them. The length of the CDR3 is 13 residues. Per germline, CDR1 LNHDA and CDR2 SQIVND (reference sequence). The CDR3 sequence is CASSQGASNEQFF. In nucleotides, the CDR3 is TGTGCCAGTAGTCAGGGCGCGTCCAATGAGCAGTTCTTC.

The V call is TRBV6-6, the J call TRBJ1-5; TRBD1 agrees at 9 bases. Germline V lookup: CDR1 MNHNY, CDR2 SVGAGI (reference sequence). V shed 1 base and J 7 bases; nucleotides not matched to a gene: 5. The CDR3 is 15 residues long. For the CDR3, the DNA is TGTGCCAGCAGTTACTACAGGGGGCGAGAACAGCCCCAGCATTTT. Translated: CASSYYRGREQPQHF.

The chain recombines TRBV30 with TRBJ1-2; D is ambiguous. Germline assignment: CDR1 GTSNPN and CDR2 SVGIG (reference sequence). The CDR3 extends over 17 amino acids. V lost 0 bases to trimming and J lost 4 bases, with 21 bases between them. Here the CDR3 reads CAWSVEGGYYSSYGYTF. In DNA form, the CDR3 reads TGTGCCTGGAGTGTTGAGGGAGGATACTACTCTAGCTATGGCTACACCTTC.

The gene calls are TRBV6-5 and TRBJ2-2; perhaps TRBD2 as D (5 bases). The germline V gene encodes CDR1 MNHEY and CDR2 SVGAGI. V was shortened by 6 bases and J by 4 bases, with 15 bases between the two germline ends. The CDR3 has 15 residues. This CDR3 reads CASSLRGSGTGELFF. The CDR3 DNA sequence: TGTGCCAGCAGCTTACGGGGAAGCGGCACCGGGGAGCTGTTTTTT.

Details on this clone: One end of the junction fails to match germline, which may point to a read error. This rearrangement joins TRBV7-9 to TRBJ2-7; weak D call: TRBD1 (8 bases). Germline loops: CDR1 SEHNR, CDR2 FQNEAQ (reference sequence). The CDR3 spans 18 residues. CDR3 amino acids: CASGLRSPRQGTTYEQYF. The CDR3 DNA reads as TGTGCCAGCGGCTTACGGAGCCCAAGACAGGGGACTACCTACGAGCAGTACTTC. The whole variable domain, filled in from reference TRBV7-9 and TRBJ2-7, reads DTGVSQNPRHKITKRGQNVTFRCDPISEHNRLYWYRQTLGQGPEFLTYFQNEAQLEKSRLLSDRFSAERPKGSFSTLEIQRTEQGDSAMYLCASGLRSPRQGTTYEQYFGPGTRLTVT.

The CDR3 DNA reads as TGTGCCAGCAGCTTAGCTGCCTCTAACAGGGCCACTGAAGCTTTCTTT. Translation: CASSLAASNRATEAFF. The rearrangement uses TRBV13 and TRBJ1-1; perhaps TRBD1 as D (6 bases). Trimming stripped 1 base from V and 4 bases from J, with 16 bases between. Germline V gene data show CDR1 as PRHDT and CDR2 as FYEKMQ (reference sequence). This CDR3 contains 16 residues.